Below, 3 T cell receptor beta chains from the same sample are listed, as sequenced in a study of T cell repertoires in cytomegalovirus infection. Via MiXCR, TCRdb re-called the reads, giving one row per CDR3 protein. The sample consists of 200,000 to 250,000 distinct CDR3 sequences, 38% of them appearing once. What these receptors recognize is not known. Here the sequenced sample was CD8+ T cells from cultured PBMCs, taken from culture after CMV antigen stimulation. The source is a human donor in good health (CMV status not recorded). Some clones in this sample may be carry-over from other donors' samples.

The genes are TRBV27 and TRBJ2-1; D remains ambiguous. With 6 bases removed from V and 4 bases from J, the gap between germline ends came to 13 bases. Germline values: CDR1 MNHEY, CDR2 SMNVEV (reference sequence). CDR3 length: 14 amino acids. The CDR3 DNA follows: TGTGCCAGCAGGACGGGTGGGGTATACAATGAGCAGTTCTTC. Amino acids: CASRTGGVYNEQFF.

This rearrangement joins TRBV29-1 to TRBJ2-1; 11 bases agree with TRBD2. Germline-derived CDR1 and CDR2 are SQVTM and ANQGSEA. This CDR3 is built from 16 residues. Trimming removed 4 bases from V and 13 bases from J; junction bases left unmatched: 18. This CDR3 reads CSVVLAGASQGVCQFF. The CDR3 DNA follows: TGCAGCGTTGTACTAGCGGGAGCCAGCCAGGGAGTGTGTCAGTTCTTC.

There are a few counts of this clonotype. The gene calls are TRBV7-9 and TRBJ2-5, with unresolved D. Germline V gene data show CDR1 as SEHNR and CDR2 as FQNEAQ (reference sequence). With 1 base removed from V and 5 bases from J, the gap between germline ends came to 11 bases. This CDR3 region has 14 residues. CDR3 sequence (DNA): TGTGCCAGCAGCTTAGGGGGAATAAGGGAGACCCAGTACTTC. It yields the protein CASSLGGIRETQYF. The whole variable domain, remainder taken from reference TRBV7-9 and TRBJ2-5, is DTGVSQNPRHKITKRGQNVTFRCDPISEHNRLYWYRQTLGQGPEFLTYFQNEAQLEKSRLLSDRFSAERPKGSFSTLEIQRTEQGDSAMYLCASSLGGIRETQYFGPGTRLLVL.